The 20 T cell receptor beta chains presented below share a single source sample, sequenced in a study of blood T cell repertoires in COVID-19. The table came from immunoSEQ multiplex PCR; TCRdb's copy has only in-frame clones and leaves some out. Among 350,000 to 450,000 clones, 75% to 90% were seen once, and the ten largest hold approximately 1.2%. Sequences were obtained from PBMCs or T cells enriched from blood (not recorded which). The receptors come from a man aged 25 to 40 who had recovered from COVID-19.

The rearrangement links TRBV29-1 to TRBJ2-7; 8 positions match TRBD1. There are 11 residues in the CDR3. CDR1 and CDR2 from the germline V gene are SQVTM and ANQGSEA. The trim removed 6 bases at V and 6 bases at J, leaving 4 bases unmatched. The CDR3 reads CSVVGTGEQYF. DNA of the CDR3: TGCAGCGTGGTTGGGACAGGCGAGCAGTACTTC.

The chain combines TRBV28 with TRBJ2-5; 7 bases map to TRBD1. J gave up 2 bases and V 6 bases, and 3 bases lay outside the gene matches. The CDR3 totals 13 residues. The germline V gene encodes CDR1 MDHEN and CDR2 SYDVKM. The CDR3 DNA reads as TGTGCCAGCAGCCCGGGACAGCAAGAGACCCAGTACTTC. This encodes CASSPGQQETQYF.

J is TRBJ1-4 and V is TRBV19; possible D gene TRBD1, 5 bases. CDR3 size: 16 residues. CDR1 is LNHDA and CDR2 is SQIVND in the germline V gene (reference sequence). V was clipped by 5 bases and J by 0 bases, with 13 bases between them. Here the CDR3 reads CASSFPAGATNEKLFF. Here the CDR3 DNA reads TGTGCCAGTAGTTTTCCCGCGGGGGCAACTAATGAAAAACTGTTTTTT. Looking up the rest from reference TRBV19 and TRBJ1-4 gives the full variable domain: DGGITQSPKYLFRKEGQNVTLSCEQNLNHDAMYWYRQDPGQGLRLIYYSQIVNDFQKGDIAEGYSVSREKKESFPLTVTSAQKNPTAFYLCASSFPAGATNEKLFFGSGTQLSVL.

CDR3 sequence: CASSGGGRYNEQFF. CDR3 in DNA: TGTGCCAGTAGCGGAGGCGGGAGGTACAATGAGCAGTTCTTC. The rearrangement uses TRBV19 and TRBJ2-1, with 8 bases identical to TRBD2. Germline lookup yields CDR1 LNHDA and CDR2 SQIVND (reference sequence). The CDR3 consists of 14 residues. V lost 6 bases and J lost 4; bases outside the gene matches: 5.

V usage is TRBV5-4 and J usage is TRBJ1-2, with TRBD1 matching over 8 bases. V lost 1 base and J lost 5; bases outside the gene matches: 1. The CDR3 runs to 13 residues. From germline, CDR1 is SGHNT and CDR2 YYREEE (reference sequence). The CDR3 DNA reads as TGTGCCAGCAGCTTGAACAGGGGGTATGGCTACACCTTC. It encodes CASSLNRGYGYTF.

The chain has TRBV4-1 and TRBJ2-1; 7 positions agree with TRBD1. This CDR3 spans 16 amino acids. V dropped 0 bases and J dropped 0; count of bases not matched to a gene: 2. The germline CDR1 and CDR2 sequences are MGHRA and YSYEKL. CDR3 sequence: CASSQETGSSYNEQFF. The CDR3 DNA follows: TGCGCCAGCAGCCAAGAGACAGGGAGCTCCTACAATGAGCAGTTCTTC.

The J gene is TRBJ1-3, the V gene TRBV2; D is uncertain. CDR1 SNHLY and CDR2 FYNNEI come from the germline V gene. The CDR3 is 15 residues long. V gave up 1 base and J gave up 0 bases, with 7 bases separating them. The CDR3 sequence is CASSEGALSGNTIYF. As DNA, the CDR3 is TGTGCCAGCAGTGAAGGAGCACTCTCTGGAAACACCATATATTTT.

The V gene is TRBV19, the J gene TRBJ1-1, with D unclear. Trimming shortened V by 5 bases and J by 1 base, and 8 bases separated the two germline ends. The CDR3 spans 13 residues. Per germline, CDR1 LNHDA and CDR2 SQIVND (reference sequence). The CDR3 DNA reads TGTGCCAGTAGTCGACACCCGAACACTGAAGCTTTCTTT. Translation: CASSRHPNTEAFF.

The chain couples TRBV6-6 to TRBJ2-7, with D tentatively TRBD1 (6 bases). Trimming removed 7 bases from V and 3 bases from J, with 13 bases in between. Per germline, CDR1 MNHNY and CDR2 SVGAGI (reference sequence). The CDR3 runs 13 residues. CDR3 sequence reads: CASTPGQLYEQYF. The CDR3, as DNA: TGTGCCAGCACTCCCGGACAGCTCTACGAGCAGTACTTC.

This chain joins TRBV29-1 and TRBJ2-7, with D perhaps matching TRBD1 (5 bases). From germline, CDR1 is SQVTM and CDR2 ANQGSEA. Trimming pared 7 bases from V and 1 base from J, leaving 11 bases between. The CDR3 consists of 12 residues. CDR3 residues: CSALTVSYEQYF. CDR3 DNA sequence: TGCAGCGCCCTGACAGTATCCTACGAGCAGTACTTC.

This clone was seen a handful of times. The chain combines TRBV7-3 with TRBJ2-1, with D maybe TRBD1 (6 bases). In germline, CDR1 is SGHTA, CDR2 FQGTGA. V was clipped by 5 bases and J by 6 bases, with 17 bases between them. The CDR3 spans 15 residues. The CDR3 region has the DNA TGTGCCAGCAGCCCAGCTCCGGGGACACTCAATGAGCAGTTCTTC. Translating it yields CASSPAPGTLNEQFF.

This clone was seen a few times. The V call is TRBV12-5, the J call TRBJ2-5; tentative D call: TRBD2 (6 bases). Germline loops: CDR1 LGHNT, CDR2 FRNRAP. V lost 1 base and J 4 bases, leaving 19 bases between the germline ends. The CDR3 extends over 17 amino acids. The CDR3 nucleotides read TGTGCTAGTGGTTTGGATTCTTGGGAGGCCCCGGGAGAGACCCAGTACTTC. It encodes CASGLDSWEAPGETQYF.

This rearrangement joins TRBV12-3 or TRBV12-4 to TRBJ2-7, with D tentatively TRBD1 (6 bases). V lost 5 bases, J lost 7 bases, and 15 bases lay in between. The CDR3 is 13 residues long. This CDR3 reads CASSPGQQGEQYF. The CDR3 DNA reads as TGTGCCAGCAGTCCTGGACAGCAAGGGGAGCAGTACTTC.

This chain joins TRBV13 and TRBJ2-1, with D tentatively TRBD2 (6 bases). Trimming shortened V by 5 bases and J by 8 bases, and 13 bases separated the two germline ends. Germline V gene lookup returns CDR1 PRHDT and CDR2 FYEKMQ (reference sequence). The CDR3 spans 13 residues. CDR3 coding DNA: TGTGCCAGCAGCCCCGGGACTCCCCATGAGCAGTTCTTC. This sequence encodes CASSPGTPHEQFF.

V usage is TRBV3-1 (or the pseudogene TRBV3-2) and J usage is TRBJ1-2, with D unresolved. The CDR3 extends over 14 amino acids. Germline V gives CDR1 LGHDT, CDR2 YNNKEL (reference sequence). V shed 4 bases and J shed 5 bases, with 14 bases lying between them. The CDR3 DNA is TGTGCCAGCAGCCCCGAGAACAGTGGGTATGGCTACACCTTC. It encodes CASSPENSGYGYTF.

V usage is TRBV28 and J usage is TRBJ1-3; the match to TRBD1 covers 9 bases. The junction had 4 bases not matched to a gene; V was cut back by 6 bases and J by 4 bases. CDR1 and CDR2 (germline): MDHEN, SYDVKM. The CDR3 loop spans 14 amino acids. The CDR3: CASRGTGRGNTIYF. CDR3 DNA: TGTGCCAGCAGAGGGACAGGGCGAGGAAACACCATATATTTT.

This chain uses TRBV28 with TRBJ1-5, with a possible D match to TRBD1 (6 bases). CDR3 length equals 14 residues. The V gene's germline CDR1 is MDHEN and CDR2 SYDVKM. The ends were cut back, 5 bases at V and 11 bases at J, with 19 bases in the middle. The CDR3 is CASSPGTPRGAQHF. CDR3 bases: TGTGCCAGCAGTCCAGGGACACCGCGGGGGGCCCAGCATTTT.

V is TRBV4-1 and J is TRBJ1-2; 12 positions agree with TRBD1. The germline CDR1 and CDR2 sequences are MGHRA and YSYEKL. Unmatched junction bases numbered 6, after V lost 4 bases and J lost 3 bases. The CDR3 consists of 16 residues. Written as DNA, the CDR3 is TGCGCCAGCAGCCCGGGACAGGGGGCCAATTACTATGGCTACACCTTC. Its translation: CASSPGQGANYYGYTF.

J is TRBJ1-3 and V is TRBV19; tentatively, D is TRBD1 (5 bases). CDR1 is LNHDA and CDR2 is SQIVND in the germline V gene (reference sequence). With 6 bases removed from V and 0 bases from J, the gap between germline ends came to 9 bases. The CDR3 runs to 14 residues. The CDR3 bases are TGTGCCAGTAGCGGACAATCCTCTGGAAACACCATATATTTT. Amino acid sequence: CASSGQSSGNTIYF.

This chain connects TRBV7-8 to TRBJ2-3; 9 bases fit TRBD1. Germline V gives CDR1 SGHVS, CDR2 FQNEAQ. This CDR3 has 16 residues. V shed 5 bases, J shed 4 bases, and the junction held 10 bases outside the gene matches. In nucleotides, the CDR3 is TGTGCCAGCAGCCCACGGGACAGGGAACTTTCAGATACGCAGTATTTT. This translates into CASSPRDRELSDTQYF.